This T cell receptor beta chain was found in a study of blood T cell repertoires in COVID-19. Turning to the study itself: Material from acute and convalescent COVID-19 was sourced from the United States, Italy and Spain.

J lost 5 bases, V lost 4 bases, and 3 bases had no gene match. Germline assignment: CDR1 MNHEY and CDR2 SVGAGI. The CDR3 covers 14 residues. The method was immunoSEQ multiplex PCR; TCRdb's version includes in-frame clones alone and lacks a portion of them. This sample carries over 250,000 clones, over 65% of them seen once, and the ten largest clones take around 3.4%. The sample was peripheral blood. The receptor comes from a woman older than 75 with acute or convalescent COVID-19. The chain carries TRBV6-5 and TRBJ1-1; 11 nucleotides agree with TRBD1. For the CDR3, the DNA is TGTGCCAGCAGTTGGGACAGGGGGAAGACTGAAGCTTTCTTT. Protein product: CASSWDRGKTEAFF.